Shown below are 27 T cell receptor beta chains from a single sample sequenced in a study of T cells in Graves' hyperthyroidism and ophthalmopathy. What was amplified from RNA transcripts were TCR beta CDR3 regions. The HTBI primer set was used in a first-round RT-PCR of the TCR CDR3. TCRdb itself ran the multiplex PCR reads through MiXCR, one entry per CDR3 protein. This sample has 300,000 to 350,000 distinct CDR3 sequences, with about 15% found just once. Sequencing used blood. These receptors were collected from a woman in her 30s with Graves' hyperthyroidism.

There are many counts of this clonotype. The chain combines TRBV6-1 with TRBJ1-2; D gene ambiguous. The germline CDR1 and CDR2 sequences are MNHNS and SASEGT. Trimming took 6 bases from V and 7 from J, leaving 15 bases between them. The CDR3 is made up of 13 amino acids. The CDR3: CASSRPERGGYTF. In DNA, the CDR3 is TGTGCCAGCAGCCGACCTGAGCGCGGTGGCTACACCTTC.

This clonotype has at least ten counts. The chain links TRBV2 to TRBJ2-5; D gene ambiguous. The CDR3 has 13 residues. The germline V gene has CDR1 SNHLY and CDR2 FYNNEI. V was pared by 4 bases and J by 5 bases, with 11 bases between. Here the CDR3 reads CASSVLVPETQYF. DNA of the CDR3: TGTGCCAGCAGTGTGCTGGTCCCGGAGACCCAGTACTTC. Full variable domain (remainder filled in from reference TRBV2 and TRBJ2-5): EPEVTQTPSHQVTQMGQEVILRCVPISNHLYFYWYRQILGQKVEFLVSFYNNEISEKSEIFDDQFSVERPDGSNFTLKIRSTKLEDSAMYFCASSVLVPETQYFGPGTRLLVL.

This clonotype occurred many times. The J gene is TRBJ1-1, the V gene TRBV6-2 or TRBV6-3; no clear D. V was shortened by 2 bases and J by 11 bases, with 12 bases between the two germline ends. Germline V lookup: CDR1 MNHEY, CDR2 SVGEGT. The CDR3 length is 12 residues. The CDR3 nucleotides read TGTGCCAGCAGTTACCCCCCCGGGATCGCTTTCTTT. Translated, it gives CASSYPPGIAFF.

This clonotype has only a few counts. The chain couples TRBV24-1 to TRBJ1-5; no clear D. This CDR3 region has 14 residues. CDR1 is KGHDR, CDR2 SFDVKD, per germline. V was trimmed by 4 bases and J by 2 bases, leaving 8 bases between them. CDR3 sequence: CATSEGMGNQPQHF. Here the CDR3 DNA reads TGTGCCACCAGTGAGGGGATGGGCAATCAGCCCCAGCATTTT.

J is TRBJ1-1 and V is TRBV4-2; D gene ambiguous. V was clipped by 0 bases and J by 3 bases, with 5 bases between them. CDR3 size: 13 residues. Germline loops: CDR1 LGHNA, CDR2 YNFKEQ. The CDR3 is CASSQEQDTEAFF. In DNA form, the CDR3 reads TGTGCCAGCAGCCAAGAGCAAGACACTGAAGCTTTCTTT.

This clonotype turned up a few times. CDR3 region: CASNRNGQGNEQFF. The DNA of the CDR3 is TGTGCCAGCAACCGAAACGGACAGGGTAATGAGCAGTTCTTC. V is TRBV16 and J is TRBJ2-1; 8 nucleotides line up with TRBD1. CDR1 is KGHSY, CDR2 FQNENV, per germline. Unmatched junction bases numbered 9, after V lost 7 bases and J lost 7 bases. The CDR3 loop spans 14 amino acids.

This clonotype came up many times. This chain connects TRBV28 to TRBJ2-5, with 8 bases aligning to TRBD2. The CDR3 runs 18 residues. V trimming: 6 bases; J trimming: 2 bases; junction bases outside the gene matches: 17. Germline loops: CDR1 MDHEN, CDR2 SYDVKM. The CDR3 here is CASSLHSSGSGTQETQYF. CDR3 DNA: TGTGCCAGCAGCCTACATTCCTCGGGTAGCGGGACTCAAGAGACCCAGTACTTC.

This clonotype was seen at least ten times. V is TRBV25-1 and J is TRBJ1-6; 10 nucleotides line up with TRBD1. The CDR3 extends over 16 amino acids. Trimming cost V 3 bases and J 5 bases; bases outside gene matches: 4. CDR1 MGHDK and CDR2 SYGVNS come from the germline V gene. CDR3: CASSDAGQGNNSPLHF. CDR3 nucleotides: TGTGCCAGCAGTGACGCGGGACAGGGGAATAATTCACCCCTCCACTTT. Looking up the rest from reference TRBV25-1 and TRBJ1-6 gives the full variable domain: EADIYQTPRYLVIGTGKKITLECSQTMGHDKMYWYQQDPGMELHLIHYSYGVNSTEKGDLSSESTVSRIRTEHFPLTLESARPSHTSQYLCASSDAGQGNNSPLHFGNGTRLTVT.

The sample holds one count of this clonotype. The chain has TRBV29-1 and TRBJ2-2, with 7 bases lining up with TRBD2. This CDR3 has 15 amino acids. The germline gives CDR1 SQVTM, CDR2 ANQGSEA. The CDR3, as DNA: TGCGAGATAGGCGGCGGGAGCCGTTTTTCCGGGGAGCTGTTTTTT. Its translation: CEIGGGSRFSGELFF.

The CDR3 DNA follows: TGCAGCGGACATGACAGCCTCACCGGGGAGCTGTTTTTT. It codes for CSGHDSLTGELFF. This chain links TRBV29-1 with TRBJ2-2; a weak D match, TRBD1 (5 bases). This CDR3 region has 13 residues. Deletions cut 7 bases from V and 4 bases from J, with 13 bases between. Germline values: CDR1 SQVTM, CDR2 ANQGSEA.

This clonotype was counted only a few times. The chain employs TRBV11-2 and TRBJ2-3; the match to TRBD2 covers 8 bases. The CDR3 has 16 residues. V shed 3 bases and J 2 bases; nucleotides not matched to a gene: 7. Germline assignment: CDR1 SGHAT and CDR2 FQNNGV. The CDR3 loop reads CASSFNSGSATDTQYF. For the CDR3, the DNA is TGTGCCAGCAGCTTTAACAGCGGGAGCGCCACAGATACGCAGTATTTT.

This clonotype was seen a handful of times. V usage is TRBV30 and J usage is TRBJ2-7, with 9 bases identical to TRBD1. Germline CDR1 GTSNPN, CDR2 SVGIG (reference sequence). Trimming took 0 bases from V and 4 from J; bases not matched to a gene: 4. The CDR3 loop spans 14 amino acids. CDR3 sequence: CAWSVGDREYEQYF. The CDR3 nucleotides read TGTGCCTGGAGTGTGGGGGACAGGGAGTACGAGCAGTACTTC.

In its sample, this clonotype was seen a few times. The J gene is TRBJ1-5, the V gene TRBV3-1; a possible D gene is TRBD1 (5 bases). Germline V gene lookup returns CDR1 LGHDT and CDR2 YNNKEL (reference sequence). There are 14 residues in the CDR3. V was shortened by 2 bases and J by 4 bases, with 9 bases between the two germline ends. The CDR3 is CASSQKGFNQPQHF. CDR3 coding DNA: TGTGCCAGCAGCCAAAAGGGGTTTAATCAGCCCCAGCATTTT.

At least ten counts were recorded for this clonotype. The genes are TRBV4-3 and TRBJ2-7; the D gene is possibly TRBD2 (5 bases). Trimming stripped 0 bases from V and 0 bases from J, with 12 bases between. Germline V gene data show CDR1 as LGHNA and CDR2 as YSLEER. This CDR3 contains 16 residues. CDR3 bases: TGCGCCAGCAGCCAAGATCGCGGCGGGCCCTCCTACGAGCAGTACTTC. Translation gives CASSQDRGGPSYEQYF.

This clonotype was observed a few times. The chain employs TRBV12-3 or TRBV12-4 and TRBJ2-5, with 9 positions matching TRBD2. This CDR3 is 16 amino acids long. V lost 3 bases to trimming and J lost 2 bases; unmatched junction nucleotides: 7. Written as DNA, the CDR3 is TGTGCCAGCAGTTTCGGGGGTAGCGGGGGACAAGAGACCCAGTACTTC. This sequence encodes CASSFGGSGGQETQYF.

This clonotype was seen many times. The chain couples TRBV12-3 or TRBV12-4 to TRBJ1-6; D is unresolved. The V gene lost 5 bases and the J gene lost 10 bases, with 12 bases spanning the gap. The CDR3 covers 13 residues. The CDR3, as DNA: TGTGCCAGCAGTGCGAGAGTAGGGTCACCCCTCCACTTT. It encodes CASSARVGSPLHF.

This clonotype showed up just once. A read error may be the cause here, since a much bigger clone is one base away. The chain carries TRBV28 and TRBJ2-3; 7 nucleotides agree with TRBD1. The germline CDR1 and CDR2 sequences are MDHEN and SYDVKM. CDR3 length equals 15 residues. With V trimmed by 5 bases and J by 4 bases, 9 bases remained unmatched. The CDR3 DNA follows: TGTGCCAGCAGTCAACGACAGGGCGGCGCAGATACGCAGTATTTT. As protein: CASSQRQGGADTQYF.

This clonotype showed up many times. V gene TRBV28 combines with J gene TRBJ1-2, with D maybe TRBD1 (6 bases). Trimming removed 10 bases at V and 8 bases at J, with 26 bases between. There are 15 residues in the CDR3. Germline loops: CDR1 MDHEN, CDR2 SYDVKM. DNA for the CDR3: TGTGCCACCTCCCTCCCGCGGGGGGCAGTTACGGGCTACACCTTC. Amino acid sequence: CATSLPRGAVTGYTF.

The rearrangement uses TRBV11-2 and TRBJ2-6, with D hard to call. Germline CDR1 SGHAT, CDR2 FQNNGV. The CDR3 consists of 15 residues. V gave up 2 bases and J gave up 2 bases, with 7 bases separating them. CDR3: CASSLIRAGANVLTF. CDR3 DNA sequence: TGTGCCAGCAGCTTAATTAGGGCTGGGGCCAACGTCCTGACTTTC.

Only a few counts were recorded for this clonotype. The chain links TRBV19 to TRBJ2-2; D is ambiguous. Germline CDR1 LNHDA, CDR2 SQIVND (reference sequence). The CDR3 runs 15 residues. The ends were cut back, 3 bases at V and 1 base at J, with 9 bases in the middle. The DNA for the CDR3 is TGTGCCAGTAGTATTGGCCAGCTGAACACCGGGGAGCTGTTTTTT. It encodes CASSIGQLNTGELFF.

In this sample, this clonotype turned up many times. V usage is TRBV7-9 and J usage is TRBJ2-7, with 12 nucleotides matching TRBD1. Germline CDR1 SEHNR, CDR2 FQNEAQ (reference sequence). V trimming: 4 bases; J trimming: 3 bases; junction bases outside the gene matches: 4. This CDR3 is built from 15 residues. The CDR3 bases are TGTGCCAGCAGCTCGGGACAGGGGGCCGACTACGAGCAGTACTTC. Its protein is CASSSGQGADYEQYF.

Ten or more counts support this clonotype. The V and J genes are TRBV20-1 and TRBJ2-1; D unresolved. Germline loops: CDR1 DFQATT, CDR2 SNEGSKA (reference sequence). Trimming took 0 bases from V and 11 from J, leaving 20 bases between them. The CDR3 runs 15 residues. This CDR3 is CSARDPARLPRKQFF. DNA of the CDR3: TGCAGTGCTAGAGATCCGGCGAGGCTCCCCCGCAAGCAGTTCTTC.

In its sample, this clonotype was seen many times. The V and J genes are TRBV6-1 and TRBJ2-7; 7 nucleotides match TRBD2. The CDR3 loop spans 15 amino acids. J lost 3 bases, V lost 2 bases, and 7 bases had no gene match. Germline CDR1 reads MNHNS; CDR2 reads SASEGT. CDR3 amino acids: CASSEPSGRVYEQYF. DNA of the CDR3: TGTGCCAGCAGTGAACCCTCGGGGAGGGTCTACGAGCAGTACTTC.

In regard to this clonotype: A much larger clone sits a single nucleotide away, making a read error possible. This CDR3 is CASSLEGVGHGYTF. The CDR3 bases are TGTGCCAGCAGTTTAGAGGGTGTTGGCCATGGCTACACCTTC. The V gene is TRBV28, the J gene TRBJ1-2; D is undetermined. V lost 2 bases and J lost 6, with 13 bases in between. Germline V gene sequence: CDR1 MDHEN, CDR2 SYDVKM. The CDR3 totals 14 residues.

This clonotype was detected a few times. The genes are TRBV7-9 and TRBJ2-4, with D unresolved. Trimming removed 0 bases at V and 14 bases at J, with 11 bases between. The CDR3 is made up of 12 amino acids. CDR1 is SEHNR, CDR2 FQNEAQ, per germline (reference sequence). As DNA, the CDR3 is TGTGCCAGCAGCTTAGCCCACGACTCCAAGTACTTC. This encodes CASSLAHDSKYF.

This clonotype appeared many times. The chain has TRBV11-3 and TRBJ2-2; D not certain. The germline V gene has CDR1 SGHNT and CDR2 YENEEA. Trimming cost V 5 bases and J 3 bases, with 7 bases left between them. The CDR3 sequence is 13 residues long. CDR3: CASSPVDTGELFF. CDR3 coding DNA: TGTGCCAGCAGCCCCGTAGACACCGGGGAGCTGTTTTTT.

This clonotype was picked up a small number of times. V gene TRBV5-6 combines with J gene TRBJ2-2; D ambiguous. CDR1 is SGHDT and CDR2 is YYEEEE in the germline V gene. Between the trimmed V and J ends, which lost 0 bases and 5 bases, there was a span of 8 bases. This CDR3 region has 14 residues. CDR3 coding DNA: TGTGCCAGCAGCTTGGTGGTCAGGACCGGGGAGCTGTTTTTT. Protein product: CASSLVVRTGELFF.